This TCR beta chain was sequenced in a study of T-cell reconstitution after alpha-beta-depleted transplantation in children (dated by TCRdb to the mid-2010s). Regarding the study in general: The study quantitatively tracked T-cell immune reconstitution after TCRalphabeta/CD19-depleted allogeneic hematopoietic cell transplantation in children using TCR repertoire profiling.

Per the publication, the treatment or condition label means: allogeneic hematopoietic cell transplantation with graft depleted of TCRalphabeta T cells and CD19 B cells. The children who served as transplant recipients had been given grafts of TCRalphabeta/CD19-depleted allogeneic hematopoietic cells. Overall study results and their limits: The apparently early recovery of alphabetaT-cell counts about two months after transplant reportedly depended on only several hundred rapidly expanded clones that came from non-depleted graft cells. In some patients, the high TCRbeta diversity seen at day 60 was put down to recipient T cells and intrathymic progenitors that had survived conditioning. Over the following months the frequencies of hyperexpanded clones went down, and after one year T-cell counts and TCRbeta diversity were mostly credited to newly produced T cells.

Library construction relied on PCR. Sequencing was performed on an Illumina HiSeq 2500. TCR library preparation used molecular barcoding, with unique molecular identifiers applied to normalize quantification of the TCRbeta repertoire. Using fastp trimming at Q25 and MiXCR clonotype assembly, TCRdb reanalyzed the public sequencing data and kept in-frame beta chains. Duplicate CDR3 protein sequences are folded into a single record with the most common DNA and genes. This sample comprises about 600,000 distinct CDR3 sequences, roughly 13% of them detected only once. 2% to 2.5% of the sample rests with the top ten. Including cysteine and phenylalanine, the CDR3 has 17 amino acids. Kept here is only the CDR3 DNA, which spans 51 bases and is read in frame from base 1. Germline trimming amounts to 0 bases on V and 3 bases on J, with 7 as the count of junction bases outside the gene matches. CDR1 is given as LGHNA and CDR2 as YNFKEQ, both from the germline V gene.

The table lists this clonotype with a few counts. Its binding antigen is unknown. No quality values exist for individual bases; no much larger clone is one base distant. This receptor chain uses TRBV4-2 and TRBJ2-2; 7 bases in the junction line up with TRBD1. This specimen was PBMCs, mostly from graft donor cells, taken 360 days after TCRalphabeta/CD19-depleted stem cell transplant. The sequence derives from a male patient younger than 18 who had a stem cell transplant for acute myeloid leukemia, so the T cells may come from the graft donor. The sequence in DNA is TGTGCCAGCAGCCAAGAGAAGAGACAGGGATACACCGGGGAGCTGTTTTTT. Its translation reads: CASSQEKRQGYTGELFF.